Detailed here is one T cell receptor (beta chain). What it recognizes is unknown. The entry originates in a study of glioma-infiltrating T cells after dendritic cell vaccination. Study as a whole: Samples are from glioblastoma patients in Phase I and II dendritic cell vaccine trials.

Here immunoSEQ multiplex PCR was the method, and the copy in TCRdb shows in-frame clones only, minus some. This sample has 55,000 to 75,000 clones, with around 83% found just once. Described time point: after dendritic cell vaccination, including at tumor progression/relapse. Study-level findings and limits: Longer survival after dendritic cell vaccination followed higher pretreatment TIL content. Higher TCR clonality did not directly relate to longer survival.

This receptor was obtained from a human donor with glioblastoma. Sequences were derived from blood, sampled after dendritic cell vaccination.

CDR3 nucleotide sequence: TGTGCCAGCAGCCCTGGAGGGGGTAGCGGGGCCACAGATACGCAGTATTTT. It is translated as CASSPGGGSGATDTQYF. This sequence joins TRBV5-5 and TRBJ2-3; TRBD2 agrees at 8 bases. Germline V gene sequence: CDR1 SGHKS, CDR2 YYEKEE (reference sequence). CDR3 length equals 17 residues. V was clipped by 4 bases and J by 2 bases; unmatched bases: 12. The complete variable domain, with remaining parts taken from reference TRBV5-5 and TRBJ2-3, reads DAGVTQSPTHLIKTRGQQVTLRCSPISGHKSVSWYQQVLGQGPQFIFQYYEKEERGRGNFPDRFSARQFPNYSSELNVNALLLGDSALYLCASSPGGGSGATDTQYFGPGTRLTVL.